This passage covers 7 T cell receptor beta chains from one sample sequenced in a study of breast tumors, draining lymph nodes, adjacent tissues. TCRdb reprocessed the multiplex PCR reads via MiXCR and lists one record per CDR3 protein. The sample comprises over 20,000 distinct CDR3 sequences, about 24% of which are singletons, and 13% rests with the top ten. The sequenced sample consisted of breast tumor tissue. The receptors were sampled from a female donor with breast cancer. Some clones in this sample may be carry-over from other donors' samples.

This clonotype was seen many times. The chain has TRBV12-3 or TRBV12-4 and TRBJ2-1; 14 nucleotides match TRBD2. CDR3 length: 20 amino acids. After removal of 7 bases from V and 7 bases from J, the junction contained 21 bases not matched to a gene. CDR3 coding DNA: TGTGCCAGCACCGCAACCGGGACTAGCGGGAGTTCCGGGTTAGTGAATGAGCAGTTCTTC. The encoded protein is CASTATGTSGSSGLVNEQFF.

Many counts were recorded for this clonotype. The chain combines TRBV5-1 with TRBJ1-2; D not resolved. Per germline, CDR1 SGHRS and CDR2 YFSETQ. This CDR3 is built from 16 residues. Trimming took 0 bases from V and 4 from J, leaving 16 bases between them. The DNA of the CDR3 is TGCGCCAGCAGCTTGGCCGAGAGACTTTACCCCTATGGCTACACCTTC. Translation gives CASSLAERLYPYGYTF.

In DNA form, the CDR3 reads TGTGCCACCAGCAGAGATTGGACGGAAGATACGCAGTATTTT. Residues: CATSRDWTEDTQYF. The V call is TRBV15, the J call TRBJ2-3; unclear D gene. CDR1 LNHNV and CDR2 YYDKDF come from the germline V gene (reference sequence). V was trimmed by 0 bases and J by 5 bases, leaving 9 bases between them. The CDR3 runs to 14 residues.

About this clonotype itself: The junction does not match germline at one end; this may be a read error. This chain connects TRBV7-9 to TRBJ1-4, with unresolved D. CDR3 length equals 13 residues. Germline V gene data show CDR1 as SEHNR and CDR2 as FQNEAQ (reference sequence). Written as DNA, the CDR3 is TGTGCCAGCAGCCTAGAGGGTGGCGAAAAACTGCTTTTT. Its translation is CASSLEGGEKLLF. Filled out from reference TRBV7-9 and TRBJ1-4, the complete variable domain reads DTGVSQNPRHKITKRGQNVTFRCDPISEHNRLYWYRQTLGQGPEFLTYFQNEAQLEKSRLLSDRFSAERPKGSFSTLEIQRTEQGDSAMYLCASSLEGGEKLLFGSGTQLSVL.

This clonotype was recorded a few times. CDR3 sequence reads: CASSNSGANVLTF. CDR3 sequence (DNA): TGTGCCAGCAGCAACTCTGGGGCCAACGTCCTGACTTTC. The chain is built from TRBV12-3 or TRBV12-4 and TRBJ2-6; no definite D call. V dropped 6 bases and J dropped 0 bases, with 3 bases sitting between them. The CDR3 loop spans 13 amino acids.

This clonotype has ten or more counts. The rearrangement joins TRBV15 to TRBJ2-2; D gene unclear. V was shortened by 2 bases and J by 3 bases, with 4 bases between the two germline ends. The CDR3 is made up of 13 amino acids. Germline CDR1 LNHNV, CDR2 YYDKDF (reference sequence). As DNA, the CDR3 is TGTGCCACCAGCAGAAGATACACCGGGGAGCTGTTTTTT. Encoded protein: CATSRRYTGELFF. The entire variable domain, with the rest obtained from reference TRBV15 and TRBJ2-2, is as follows: DAMVIQNPRYQVTQFGKPVTLSCSQTLNHNVMYWYQQKSSQAPKLLFHYYDKDFNNEADTPDNFQSRRPNTSFCFLDIRSPGLGDTAMYLCATSRRYTGELFFGEGSRLTVL.

As for this clonotype: This may stem from a read error, because a much larger clone lies one nucleotide away. This chain links TRBV9 with TRBJ2-2; the match to TRBD2 covers 15 bases. CDR3 length equals 20 residues. From germline, CDR1 is SGDLS and CDR2 YYNGEE. This chain's CDR3 is CASSVKPGLAGGPVTGEPFF. The CDR3 DNA reads TGTGCCAGCAGCGTCAAACCGGGACTAGCGGGAGGCCCGGTCACCGGGGAGCCGTTTTTT.